The 10 T cell receptor beta chains given below trace back to one sample, sequenced in a study of blood T cell repertoires in COVID-19. TCRdb's copy holds only in-frame clones and misses some; the assay was immunoSEQ multiplex PCR. There are some 180,000 clones in the sample; about 76% occur only once, and around 6% lies in the top ten. What was sequenced was peripheral blood. Receptors were obtained from a woman aged 40 to 55 with COVID-19, enrolled during active disease.

This clone occurred a few times. The CDR3 is CSASTTGTGGYEQYF. The CDR3 coding sequence is TGCAGTGCGAGTACTACCGGGACAGGGGGCTACGAGCAGTACTTC. The rearrangement joins TRBV20-1 to TRBJ2-7, with 11 bases matching TRBD1. J was trimmed by 3 bases and V by 6 bases; bases with no gene match: 10. The CDR3 has 15 residues. Looked up from germline, CDR1 is DFQATT and CDR2 is SNEGSKA (reference sequence).

The chain links TRBV5-1 to TRBJ2-7; perhaps TRBD1 as D (7 bases). V lost 4 bases and J lost 4, with 15 bases in between. The CDR3 totals 14 residues. Germline V gene data show CDR1 as SGHRS and CDR2 as YFSETQ. The CDR3 region is CASSPRGVAYEQYF. The CDR3 coding sequence is TGCGCCAGCAGCCCCAGGGGGGTCGCGTACGAGCAGTACTTC.

The chain employs TRBV11-2 and TRBJ2-7, with 9 bases lining up with TRBD1. CDR1 is SGHAT and CDR2 is FQNNGV in the germline V gene. J was trimmed by 1 base and V by 5 bases; bases with no gene match: 3. The CDR3 runs 14 residues. The CDR3, as DNA: TGTGCCAGCAGCCTGACAGGGGGTTCCTACGAGCAGTACTTC. Amino acids: CASSLTGGSYEQYF.

V usage is TRBV7-9 and J usage is TRBJ2-1, with D perhaps TRBD1 (6 bases). The ends were cut back, 5 bases at V and 2 bases at J, with 10 bases in the middle. From germline, CDR1 is SEHNR and CDR2 FQNEAQ (reference sequence). This CDR3 has 14 residues. In DNA form, the CDR3 reads TGTGCCAGCAGCCTACAGGGTGCCTACAATGAGCAGTTCTTC. The encoded protein is CASSLQGAYNEQFF.

This clone was detected a few times. The rearrangement joins TRBV9 to TRBJ2-1, with 10 nucleotides matching TRBD1. The CDR3 contains 16 residues. From germline, CDR1 is SGDLS and CDR2 YYNGEE. V dropped 4 bases and J dropped 5; count of bases not matched to a gene: 9. As DNA, the CDR3 is TGTGCCAGCAGCCCCCGACAGGGACAGGGGAACAATGAGCAGTTCTTC. The encoded protein is CASSPRQGQGNNEQFF.

This sequence joins TRBV4-3 and TRBJ1-5; D remains ambiguous. CDR1 is LGHNA and CDR2 is YSLEER in the germline V gene. The CDR3 is made up of 13 amino acids. The V gene lost 1 base and the J gene lost 4 bases, with 5 bases spanning the gap. As DNA, the CDR3 is TGCGCCAGCAGCCAAGGGGCGAATCAGCCCCAGCATTTT. Amino acids: CASSQGANQPQHF.

The CDR3 sequence: CASSLAAGLIGYTF. The DNA of the CDR3 is TGCGCCAGCAGCTTGGCCGCAGGACTTATTGGCTACACCTTC. The chain couples TRBV5-1 to TRBJ1-2; D not certain. The CDR3 runs 14 residues. V was shortened by 0 bases and J by 7 bases, with 13 bases between the two germline ends. Per the germline V gene, CDR1 is SGHRS and CDR2 is YFSETQ.

A few counts support this clone. V is TRBV14 and J is TRBJ1-6; a weak D match, TRBD1 (5 bases). This CDR3 spans 11 amino acids. Germline V gene sequence: CDR1 SGHDN, CDR2 FVKESK. Trimming cost V 1 base and J 15 bases, with 7 bases left between them. The CDR3 DNA follows: TGTGCCAGCAGCCAAGGACAGATCCTCCACTTT. It encodes CASSQGQILHF.

The genes are TRBV14 and TRBJ2-6, with unresolved D. Germline V CDR1 and CDR2: SGHDN, FVKESK. The CDR3 loop spans 14 amino acids. Trimming stripped 5 bases from V and 1 base from J, with 6 bases between. The CDR3 bases are TGTGCCAGCAGCTTTCGGTCTGGGGCCAACGTCCTGACTTTC. Its translation: CASSFRSGANVLTF.

The chain carries TRBV7-2 and TRBJ2-7, with 13 bases aligning to TRBD2. Germline V lookup: CDR1 SGHTA, CDR2 FQGNSA. V lost 2 bases to trimming and J lost 1 base; unmatched junction nucleotides: 5. This CDR3 comprises 17 residues. The CDR3 sequence is CASSLTSGGAKSYEQYF. The CDR3 DNA follows: TGTGCCAGCAGCTTAACTAGCGGGGGGGCCAAATCCTACGAGCAGTACTTC.